A selection of T cell receptor beta chains follows, all from one sample in a study of cytomegalovirus exposure and HLA in healthy donors. Libraries were prepared by immunoSEQ multiplex PCR; TCRdb keeps only in-frame clonotypes and omits some of them. The top ten hold around 4.9% of the sample, which has 170,000 or so clones, approximately 84% seen once. Sequenced material: PBMCs. Receptor source: a girl aged 10-17 years in good health and CMV-seropositive. Each CDR3 is given with its conserved first and last residue. Fields, in order: clone size, J gene, V gene, D gene, CDR3 protein, CDR3 DNA. A D gene is named only where the DNA matches it firmly. Rows give clone size only sometimes, using once, few, many, or a class for an expanded clone.

once	TRBJ1-2	TRBV30	-	CARETGSGYGYTF	TGTGCCCGGGAAACAGGGTCTGGGTATGGCTACACCTTC
-	TRBJ2-7	TRBV28	-	CASSMTGNNYEQYF	TGTGCCAGCAGTATGACGGGTAACAACTACGAGCAGTACTTC
-	TRBJ2-5	TRBV6-1	TRBD2	CASSEALAGGQETQYF	TGTGCCAGCAGTGAAGCGCTAGCGGGGGGCCAAGAGACCCAGTACTTC
-	TRBJ1-1	TRBV11-3	-	CASSGGFAEAFF	TGTGCCAGCAGCGGGGGGTTTGCTGAAGCTTTCTTT
-	TRBJ2-1	TRBV10-3	TRBD2	CAISRGTSGGQNEQFF	TGTGCCATCAGCCGCGGGACTAGCGGGGGGCAAAATGAGCAGTTCTTC
-	TRBJ2-7	TRBV6-1	TRBD2	CASSEWGRGGYF	TGTGCCAGCAGTGAATGGGGGAGGGGTGGATACTTC
-	TRBJ1-1	TRBV5-1	-	CAGSTTGNTEAFF	TGCGCCGGCAGCACTACAGGCAACACTGAAGCTTTCTTT
few	TRBJ2-7	TRBV2	TRBD1	CASRRAGTAYEQYF	TGTGCCAGCAGGAGAGCCGGGACAGCCTACGAGCAGTACTTC
-	TRBJ2-2	TRBV4-2	-	CASAGRGAPGELFF	TGTGCCAGCGCAGGTCGCGGGGCTCCCGGGGAGCTGTTTTTT
-	TRBJ2-1	TRBV11-3	-	CASSVPTFDNEQFF	TGTGCCAGCAGCGTACCGACATTCGACAATGAGCAGTTCTTC
-	TRBJ1-2	TRBV6-1	TRBD1	CASSEPGQGPNYGYTF	TGTGCCAGCAGTGAACCCGGACAGGGGCCTAACTATGGCTACACCTTC
-	TRBJ1-5	TRBV6-1	-	CASSVWTENNQPQHF	TGTGCCAGCAGTGTATGGACAGAGAACAATCAGCCCCAGCATTTT
-	TRBJ2-7	TRBV7-9	-	CASSLNGLTYEQYF	TGTGCCAGCAGCTTAAATGGGCTTACCTACGAGCAGTACTTC
-	TRBJ2-5	TRBV7-9	TRBD1	CASSFGTGDQETQYF	TGTGCCAGCAGCTTCGGGACAGGGGACCAAGAGACCCAGTACTTC
-	TRBJ1-4	TRBV7-8	TRBD1	CASSSGTVHEKLFF	TGTGCCAGCAGTTCCGGGACAGTCCATGAAAAACTGTTTTTT
-	TRBJ1-1	TRBV6-1	-	CASTIEVANTEAFF	TGTGCCAGCACCATTGAGGTGGCGAACACTGAAGCTTTCTTT
-	TRBJ1-1	TRBV15	TRBD1	CATSIPGQGWTEAFF	TGTGCCACCAGCATCCCGGGACAGGGATGGACTGAAGCTTTCTTT
-	TRBJ1-2	TRBV4-1	-	CASSQVLSESNYGYTF	TGCGCCAGCAGCCAAGTTTTGAGTGAATCTAACTATGGCTACACCTTC
-	TRBJ2-7	TRBV9	-	CASSGDSQGYEQYF	TGTGCCAGCAGCGGAGATTCTCAGGGGTACGAGCAGTACTTC
-	TRBJ1-5	TRBV7-8	TRBD1	CASSLGGQGRQPQHF	TGTGCCAGCAGCTTAGGGGGACAGGGAAGGCAGCCCCAGCATTTT
-	TRBJ2-7	TRBV2	-	CASTGGPSNEQYF	TGTGCCAGCACGGGCGGGCCCTCCAACGAGCAGTACTTC
-	TRBJ2-7	TRBV4-1	-	CASSQEGGAGANYEQYF	TGCGCCAGCAGCCAAGAAGGGGGGGCAGGGGCGAACTACGAGCAGTACTTC
-	TRBJ1-2	TRBV19	TRBD1	CASSPHTLDRARNGYTF	TGTGCCAGTAGTCCACATACGTTGGACAGGGCTAGGAATGGCTACACCTTC
-	TRBJ2-1	TRBV15	TRBD1	CATSRTTGVEQFF	TGTGCCACCAGCAGGACCACAGGGGTTGAGCAGTTCTTC
-	TRBJ1-1	TRBV11-3	-	CASSLGGPNTEAFF	TGTGCCAGCAGCCTAGGGGGGCCGAACACTGAAGCTTTCTTT
-	TRBJ1-1	TRBV7-8	-	CASSLFGDHTEAFF	TGTGCCAGCAGCTTATTTGGAGATCACACTGAAGCTTTCTTT
-	TRBJ1-5	TRBV4-1	TRBD1	CASSQVVLPDRVGNQPQHF	TGCGCCAGCAGCCAAGTAGTGCTCCCGGACAGGGTGGGCAATCAGCCCCAGCATTTT
-	TRBJ1-2	TRBV5-6	TRBD1	CASSLGQGARILAYTF	TGTGCCAGCAGCTTGGGACAGGGGGCCCGGATACTCGCCTACACCTTC
-	TRBJ1-4	TRBV25-1	-	CASSEWGSANEKLFF	TGTGCCAGCAGTGAATGGGGTAGCGCTAATGAAAAACTGTTTTTT
-	TRBJ1-3	TRBV28	-	CASSNVTGLSGNTIYF	TGTGCCAGCAGTAACGTTACAGGCCTCTCTGGAAACACCATATATTTT
-	TRBJ1-1	TRBV6-1	-	CASSEVGGTEAFF	TGTGCCAGCAGTGAGGTAGGGGGCACTGAAGCTTTCTTT
-	TRBJ2-4	TRBV6-6	TRBD1	CASSWDRLAKNIQYF	TGTGCCAGCAGTTGGGACAGACTAGCCAAAAACATTCAGTACTTC
few	TRBJ1-1	TRBV19	TRBD1	CASSNQGAATEAFF	TGTGCCAGTAGTAATCAGGGGGCGGCCACTGAAGCTTTCTTT
-	TRBJ2-2	TRBV4-1	-	CASSQDPRGVGELFF	TGCGCCAGCAGCCAAGACCCCAGGGGAGTCGGGGAGCTGTTTTTT
-	TRBJ1-6	TRBV5-6	TRBD1	CASSLGTGMYNSPLHF	TGTGCCAGCAGTCTTGGGACAGGGATGTATAATTCACCCCTCCACTTT
-	TRBJ1-3	TRBV19	-	CAIKGNTIYF	TGTGCCATTAAAGGAAACACCATATATTTT
-	TRBJ1-6	TRBV7-2	TRBD1	CASSSTGGSGVSYNSPLHF	TGTGCCAGCAGCTCGACAGGGGGCTCTGGGGTCTCCTATAATTCACCCCTCCACTTT
-	TRBJ1-2	TRBV28	TRBD1	CASSSPHSQGDYGYTF	TGTGCCAGCAGTTCCCCCCATTCACAGGGGGACTATGGCTACACCTTC
-	TRBJ2-3	TRBV30	-	CAWRTQRTDTQYF	TGTGCCTGGAGGACTCAAAGGACAGATACGCAGTATTTT
once	TRBJ2-3	TRBV5-1	-	CASSNTGSDTQYF	TGCGCCAGCAGCAACACAGGGTCAGATACGCAGTATTTT
few	TRBJ1-5	TRBV6-1	TRBD1	CASSEVAGIRQGHQPQHF	TGTGCCAGCAGTGAAGTTGCGGGGATCAGACAGGGTCATCAGCCCCAGCATTTT